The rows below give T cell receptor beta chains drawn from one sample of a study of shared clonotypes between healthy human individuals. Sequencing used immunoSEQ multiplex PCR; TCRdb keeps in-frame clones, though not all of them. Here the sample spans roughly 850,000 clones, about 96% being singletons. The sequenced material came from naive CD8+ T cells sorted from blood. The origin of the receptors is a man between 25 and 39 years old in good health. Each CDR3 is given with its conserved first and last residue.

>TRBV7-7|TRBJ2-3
CASSLGPGSTDTQYF
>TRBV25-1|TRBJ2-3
CASSEFSSGSTDTQYF
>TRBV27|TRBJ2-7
CASSQIHSDGGTYEQYF
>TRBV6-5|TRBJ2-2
CASSSPGSTGELFF
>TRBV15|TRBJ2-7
CATSSRDRVSYEQYF
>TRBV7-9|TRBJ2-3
CASSLALAGVPDTQYF
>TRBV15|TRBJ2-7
CATSPTRGGSYEQYF
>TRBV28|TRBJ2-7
CASSLRDRSYEQYF
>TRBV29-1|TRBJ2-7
CSGRDGSYEQYF
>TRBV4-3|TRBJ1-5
CASSQDGAANQPQHF
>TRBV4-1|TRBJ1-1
CASSQDAGMNTEAFF
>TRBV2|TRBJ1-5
CASSSNRDRDNQPQHF
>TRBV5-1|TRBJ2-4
CASSLDGREAKNIQYF
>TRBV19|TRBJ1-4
CASSSAWELFF
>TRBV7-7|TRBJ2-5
CASSLGWRLAGEETQYF
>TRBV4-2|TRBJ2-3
CATSDVDTQYF
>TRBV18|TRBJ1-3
CASSPPEGRLNTIYF
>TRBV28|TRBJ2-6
CASSRRGWKSGANVLTF
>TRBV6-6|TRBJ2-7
CASSNQFYEQYF
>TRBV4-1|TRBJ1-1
CASSQVRGPEAFF
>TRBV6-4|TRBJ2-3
CASMALSEARRDTQYF
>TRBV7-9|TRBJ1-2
CASSLGGGQLDGYTF
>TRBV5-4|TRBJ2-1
CASSPTPSDEQFF
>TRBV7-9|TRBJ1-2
CASRPRETGGLYGYTF
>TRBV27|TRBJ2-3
CASSAGTAPSDTQYF
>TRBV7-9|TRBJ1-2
CASSLGQDSTYGYTF
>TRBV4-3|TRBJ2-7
CASTQDYGVDSYEQYF
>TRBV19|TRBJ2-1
CGTSGSFSYNEQFF
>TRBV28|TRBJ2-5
CASSPPLAGGRETQYF
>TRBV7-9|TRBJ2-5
CASSTQGVQETQYF
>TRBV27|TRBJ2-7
CASSPGQGGYEQYF
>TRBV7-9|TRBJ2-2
CASSLGGIWTGMNTGELFF
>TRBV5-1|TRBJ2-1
CASSLEWGSYNEQFF
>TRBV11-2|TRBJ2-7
CASNSWTSGNEQYF
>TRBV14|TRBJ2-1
CASSQPGYNEQFF
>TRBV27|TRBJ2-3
CASSSGILDTQYF
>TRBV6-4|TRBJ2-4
CASSDSRATASRLRAKNIQYF
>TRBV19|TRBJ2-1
CASSIVLISYNEQFF
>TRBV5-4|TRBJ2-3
CASSLDVGTADTQYF
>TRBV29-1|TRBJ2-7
CSALAAIDSYEQYF
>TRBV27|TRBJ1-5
CASSTQGNQPQHF
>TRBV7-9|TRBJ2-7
CASSSSRQGAYEQYF
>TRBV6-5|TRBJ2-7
CASSTGTGGYEQYF
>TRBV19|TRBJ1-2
CASSIAGQGNYGYTF
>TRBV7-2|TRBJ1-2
CASSLGLGTLGGGYTF
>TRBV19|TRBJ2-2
CASRTPVNTGELFF
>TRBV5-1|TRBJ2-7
CASSPGQGANSYEQYF
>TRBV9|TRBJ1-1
CASSGRGRREAFF
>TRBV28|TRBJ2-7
CASSLQGVPSYEQYF
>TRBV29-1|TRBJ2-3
CSVEEGDNYSTDTQYF
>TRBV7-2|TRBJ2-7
CASTLAGGPGYEQYF
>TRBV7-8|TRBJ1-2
CASSALSGPGYGYTF
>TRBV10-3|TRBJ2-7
CAIRAPGLSYEQYF
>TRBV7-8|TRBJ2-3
CASSLGADSTDTQYF
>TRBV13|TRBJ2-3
CATQASADTQYF
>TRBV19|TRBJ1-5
CASSIDNQPQHF
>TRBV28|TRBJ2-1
CASSLSRLGSYNEQFF
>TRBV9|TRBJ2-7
CASSVGSGGPTYEQYF
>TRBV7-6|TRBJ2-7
CASSLEAGGKNYEQYF
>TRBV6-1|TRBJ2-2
CASSNTGGTPGELFF